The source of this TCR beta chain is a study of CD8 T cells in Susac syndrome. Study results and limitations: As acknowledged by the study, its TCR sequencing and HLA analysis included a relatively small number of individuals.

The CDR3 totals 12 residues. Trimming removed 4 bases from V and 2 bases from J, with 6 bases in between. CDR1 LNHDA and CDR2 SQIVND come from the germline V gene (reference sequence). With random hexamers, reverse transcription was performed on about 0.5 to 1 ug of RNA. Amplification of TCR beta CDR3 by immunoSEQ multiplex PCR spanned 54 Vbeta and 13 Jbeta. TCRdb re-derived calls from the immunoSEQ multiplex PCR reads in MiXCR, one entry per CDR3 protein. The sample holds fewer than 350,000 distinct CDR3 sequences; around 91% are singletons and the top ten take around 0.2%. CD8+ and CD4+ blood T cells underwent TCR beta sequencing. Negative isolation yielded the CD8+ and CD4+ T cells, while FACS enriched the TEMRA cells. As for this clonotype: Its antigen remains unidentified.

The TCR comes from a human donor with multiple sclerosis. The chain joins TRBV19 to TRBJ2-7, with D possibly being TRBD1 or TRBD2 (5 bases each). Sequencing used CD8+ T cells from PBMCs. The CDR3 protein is CASSTGPYEQYF. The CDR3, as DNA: TGTGCCAGTAGTACGGGACCCTACGAGCAGTACTTC.